Shown below are 4 T cell receptor beta chains from a single sample sequenced in a study of T cell responses to AZD1222 COVID-19 vaccine. This table comes from immunoSEQ multiplex PCR, and its TCRdb copy is limited to in-frame clones, with some not included. The sample lists some 92,000 clones, 70% to 90% occurring once. The sequencing here drew on peripheral blood, taken on day 0 of AZD1222 vaccination. These receptors were collected from an adult in good health.

V gene TRBV15 combines with J gene TRBJ1-3; TRBD1 agrees at 10 bases. After removal of 4 bases from V and 5 bases from J, the junction contained 5 bases not matched to a gene. CDR1 and CDR2 from the germline V gene are LNHNV and YYDKDF (reference sequence). The CDR3 consists of 15 residues. The DNA for the CDR3 is TGTGCCACCAGCACGCAAGACAGGGGGCGAAACACCATATATTTT. This gives the protein CATSTQDRGRNTIYF.

The V and J genes are TRBV6-6 and TRBJ1-5; tentative D call: TRBD1 (6 bases). The CDR3 sequence is 16 residues long. Germline V gene data show CDR1 as MNHNY and CDR2 as SVGAGI (reference sequence). V was cut by 0 bases and J by 4 bases, with 13 bases left in between. Here the CDR3 reads CASSYSIRQANQPQHF. CDR3 coding DNA: TGTGCCAGCAGTTACTCGATACGACAGGCTAATCAGCCCCAGCATTTT.

The chain joins TRBV5-6 to TRBJ2-3; D is unclear. This CDR3 contains 13 residues. V was clipped by 1 base and J by 1 base, with 4 bases between them. CDR1 and CDR2 (germline): SGHDT, YYEEEE. The CDR3 sequence: CASSLMGTDTQYF. In DNA form, the CDR3 reads TGTGCCAGCAGCTTGATGGGCACAGATACGCAGTATTTT.

The chain joins TRBV6-5 to TRBJ1-1; the D gene is possibly TRBD1 (6 bases). This CDR3 has 14 residues. With 7 bases removed from V and 8 bases from J, the gap between germline ends came to 20 bases. Germline CDR1 is MNHEY and CDR2 is SVGAGI. The CDR3 DNA follows: TGTGCCAGCATAAAGCTGGGGGCATCGGCGGAAGCTTTCTTT. Protein product: CASIKLGASAEAFF.